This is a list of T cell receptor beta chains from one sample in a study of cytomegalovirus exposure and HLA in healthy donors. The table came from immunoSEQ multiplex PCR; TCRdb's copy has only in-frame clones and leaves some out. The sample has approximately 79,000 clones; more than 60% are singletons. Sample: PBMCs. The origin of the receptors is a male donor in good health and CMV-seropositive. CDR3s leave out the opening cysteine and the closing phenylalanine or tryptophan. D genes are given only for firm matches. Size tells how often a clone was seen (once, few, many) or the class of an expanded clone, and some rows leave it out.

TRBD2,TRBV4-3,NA,ASSRTGGAQY
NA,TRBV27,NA,ASSRQYQETQY
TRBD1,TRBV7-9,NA,ASSLGRTGGTTEAF
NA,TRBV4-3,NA,ASSKSRSGFGYT
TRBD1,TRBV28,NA,ASSIRQGPNEKLF
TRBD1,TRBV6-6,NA,ASSRQGPGNTIY
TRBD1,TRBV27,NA,ASSPGQSYGYT
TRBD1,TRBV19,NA,ASSSPGQGRDGYT
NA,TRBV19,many,ASSFDTGNTIY
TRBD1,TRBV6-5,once,ASSNLPGQGWEQY
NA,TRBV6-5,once,ASSYLQEMNTEAF
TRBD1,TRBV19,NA,ASGSGQYIEAF
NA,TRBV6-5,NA,ASSEPGGSTEAF
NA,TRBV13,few,ASRGGLSGGYT
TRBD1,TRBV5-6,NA,ASSLFGTVTTDTQY
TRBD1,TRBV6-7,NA,ASSYSRGRMNTEAF
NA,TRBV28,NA,ASRVRGGRGYGYT
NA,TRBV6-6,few,ASRPEESYGYT
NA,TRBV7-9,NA,ASSLALTSYEQY
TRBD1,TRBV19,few,ASRVGTGDSPLH
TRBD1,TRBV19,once,ASSGTGGQPQH
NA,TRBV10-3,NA,AISELGGAYEQY
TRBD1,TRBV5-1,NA,ASSLGTGGDTQY
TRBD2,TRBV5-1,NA,ASSFQRGGLDEQY
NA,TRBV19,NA,ASSIVSVYNEQF
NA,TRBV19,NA,ASSTRERSSYEQY
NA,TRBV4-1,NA,ASSLRSGASTDTQY
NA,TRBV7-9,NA,ASSPQGPGGTEAF